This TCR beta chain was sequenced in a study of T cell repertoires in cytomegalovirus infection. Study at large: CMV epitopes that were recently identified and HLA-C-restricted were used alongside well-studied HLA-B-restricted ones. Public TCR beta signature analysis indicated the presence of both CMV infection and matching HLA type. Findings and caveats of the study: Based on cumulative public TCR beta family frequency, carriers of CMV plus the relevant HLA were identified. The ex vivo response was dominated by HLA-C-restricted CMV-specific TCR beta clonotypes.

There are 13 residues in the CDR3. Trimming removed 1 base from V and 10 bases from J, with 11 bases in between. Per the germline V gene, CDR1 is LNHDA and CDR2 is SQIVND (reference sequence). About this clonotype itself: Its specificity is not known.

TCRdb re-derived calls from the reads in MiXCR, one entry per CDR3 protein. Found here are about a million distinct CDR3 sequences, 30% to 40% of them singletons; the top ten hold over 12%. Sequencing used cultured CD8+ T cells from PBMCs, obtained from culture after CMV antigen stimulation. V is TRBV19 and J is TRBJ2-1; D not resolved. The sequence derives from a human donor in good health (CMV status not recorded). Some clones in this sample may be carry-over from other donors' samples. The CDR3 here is CASSIGLDGEQFF. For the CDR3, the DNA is TGTGCCAGTAGTATAGGCCTAGACGGGGAGCAGTTCTTC.